This record concerns one T cell receptor (beta chain) sequence. V lost 8 bases to trimming and J lost 0 bases, with 12 bases between them. Germline values: CDR1 MNHEY, CDR2 SVGAGI. This CDR3 comprises 14 residues. Data came from immunoSEQ multiplex PCR; TCRdb stores just in-frame clones and leaves some out. The sample records some 160,000 clones, around four fifths being singletons. All enrollees were roughly 18 to 89 years old and from about two dozen US areas. The data stem from a study of blood T cell repertoires in COVID-19. This chain links TRBV6-5 with TRBJ2-3; a possible D gene is TRBD2 (6 bases). The clonotype originates from a woman aged 40 to 49 who had recovered from COVID-19. Sequenced: PBMCs or T cells enriched from blood (not recorded which). The CDR3 region has the DNA TGTGCCAGCGGCCCGGGACTCAGCACAGATACGCAGTATTTT. Translating it yields CASGPGLSTDTQYF.